Listed here are 24 T cell receptor beta chains from one sample, sequenced in a study of TIL therapy for anti-PD-1-resistant metastatic lung cancer. The immunoSEQ assay was v3. Sequenced by immunoSEQ multiplex PCR; TCRdb stores in-frame clones only, minus some. This sample has under 100,000 clones, with just over 65% found just once. Time point in this sample: pre-treatment sample, taken before nivolumab and TIL therapy. Most excised metastases sampled were pleural nodules or supraclavicular lymph nodes. The material sequenced was tumor tissue, taken at baseline. These receptors originate from a person aged 25-85 years with non-small cell lung cancer.

On this clone: One end of the junction fails to match germline, which may point to a read error. The chain couples TRBV24-1 to TRBJ2-2, with a possible D match to TRBD2 (6 bases). Germline values: CDR1 KGHDR, CDR2 SFDVKD. The CDR3 has 15 amino acids. CDR3 sequence reads: CATPGAGLKCRGAVF. In DNA, the CDR3 is TGTGCCACCCCAGGCGCGGGGCTGAAATGCCGGGGAGCTGTTTTT.

The chain carries TRBV2 and TRBJ2-2; 7 bases agree with TRBD1. Germline V CDR1 and CDR2: SNHLY, FYNNEI. V lost 10 bases, J lost 5 bases, and 10 bases stayed unmatched. The CDR3 extends over 14 amino acids. DNA for the CDR3: TGTGCCATCGTTGGGGCAGGGGGTACCGGGGAGCTGTTTTTT. This sequence encodes CAIVGAGGTGELFF.

This chain joins TRBV18 and TRBJ2-5, with 12 bases identical to TRBD1. V was clipped by 5 bases and J by 5 bases; unmatched bases: 6. CDR3 length equals 15 residues. Germline values: CDR1 KGHSH, CDR2 LQKENI. CDR3: CASSAGTGGMETQYF. CDR3 DNA sequence: TGTGCCAGCTCAGCCGGGACAGGGGGCATGGAGACCCAGTACTTC.

The J gene is TRBJ2-2, the V gene TRBV18, with no clear D. Trimming took 3 bases from V and 4 from J, leaving 15 bases between them. The germline gives CDR1 KGHSH, CDR2 LQKENI. The CDR3 length is 16 residues. CDR3 sequence: CASSPESNSVTGELFF. The CDR3 nucleotides read TGTGCCAGCTCACCCGAGTCTAATTCAGTCACCGGGGAGCTGTTTTTT.

CDR3 in amino acids: CASRPGLAGDVQYF. The CDR3 DNA reads as TGTGCCAGCAGACCGGGACTAGCGGGAGATGTGCAGTACTTC. The genes are TRBV6-5 and TRBJ2-7; 14 positions agree with TRBD2. This CDR3 spans 14 amino acids. CDR1 is MNHEY, CDR2 SVGAGI, per germline. The V and J ends lost 6 bases and 9 bases, in that order; junction bases with no gene match: 7.

The chain recombines TRBV5-4 with TRBJ2-7, with 7 bases that match TRBD2. J was trimmed by 0 bases and V by 6 bases; bases with no gene match: 6. The CDR3 has 14 residues. In germline, CDR1 is SGHNT, CDR2 YYREEE (reference sequence). The CDR3 DNA follows: TGTGCCAGCATGAGACGGGAGGCCTCCTACGAGCAGTACTTC. Its protein is CASMRREASYEQYF.

The chain couples TRBV7-2 to TRBJ2-1; no firm D call. The CDR3 runs 15 residues. Deletions cut 9 bases from V and 1 base from J, with 16 bases between. The germline V gene has CDR1 SGHTA and CDR2 FQGNSA. CDR3 sequence: CASRWQAQSYNEQFF. The CDR3, as DNA: TGTGCCAGTCGTTGGCAGGCCCAGTCCTACAATGAGCAGTTCTTC.

The V gene is TRBV12-3 or TRBV12-4, the J gene TRBJ1-3; D gene uncertain. Trimming took 2 bases from V and 11 from J, leaving 13 bases between them. This CDR3 region has 13 residues. CDR3 in DNA: TGTGCCAGCAGTTTATCTGTCTGGGGAGCCATATATTTT. It translates to CASSLSVWGAIYF.

This clone appeared a few times. V usage is TRBV2 and J usage is TRBJ1-1; D remains unclear. V lost 6 bases to trimming and J lost 4 bases, with 18 bases between them. Germline V gene lookup returns CDR1 SNHLY and CDR2 FYNNEI. CDR3 length equals 15 residues. CDR3 nucleotides: TGTGCCAGCAGGCCCCCCTTGTCCTGGAGCACTGAAGCTTTCTTT. It yields the protein CASRPPLSWSTEAFF.

This clone was seen only a few times. The chain carries TRBV28 and TRBJ2-1; 8 nucleotides line up with TRBD2. Trimming removed 5 bases from V and 13 bases from J; junction bases left unmatched: 7. The CDR3 is made up of 12 amino acids. CDR1 and CDR2 (germline): MDHEN, SYDVKM. In nucleotides, the CDR3 is TGTGCCAGCAGTCCAGGGCGGGGGGCCCAGTTCTTC. Amino acids: CASSPGRGAQFF.

In this sample, this clone turned up once. The rearrangement joins TRBV11-3 to TRBJ1-6; possible D gene TRBD1, 5 bases. V lost 5 bases, J lost 5 bases, and 19 bases lay in between. CDR1 is SGHNT, CDR2 YENEEA, per germline. This CDR3 region has 17 residues. CDR3 nucleotides: TGTGCCAGCAGCCCCGTTAGTGGGACTGGGGATAATTCACCCCTCCACTTT. The encoded protein is CASSPVSGTGDNSPLHF.

The rearrangement joins TRBV5-8 to TRBJ2-3; the match to TRBD1 covers 7 bases. The CDR3 has 16 residues. CDR1 and CDR2 (germline): SGHTS, YDEGEE. Trimming took 1 base from V and 0 from J; bases not matched to a gene: 5. The CDR3 here is CASSLRGRSSTDTQYF. The CDR3 DNA follows: TGTGCCAGCAGCTTGAGGGGGCGGTCTAGCACAGATACGCAGTATTTT.

The V call is TRBV19, the J call TRBJ2-5, with D unclear. This CDR3 comprises 14 residues. Looked up from germline, CDR1 is LNHDA and CDR2 is SQIVND (reference sequence). V dropped 9 bases and J dropped 0 bases, with 14 bases sitting between them. The CDR3 here is CASSPLQNQETQYF. The CDR3 coding sequence is TGTGCCAGCAGTCCGTTACAGAACCAAGAGACCCAGTACTTC. Supplemented by reference TRBV19 and TRBJ2-5, the full variable domain reads DGGITQSPKYLFRKEGQNVTLSCEQNLNHDAMYWYRQDPGQGLRLIYYSQIVNDFQKGDIAEGYSVSREKKESFPLTVTSAQKNPTAFYLCASSPLQNQETQYFGPGTRLLVL.

The chain combines TRBV7-2 with TRBJ1-5; D gene uncertain. Between the trimmed V and J ends, which lost 1 base and 3 bases, there was a span of 10 bases. Germline loops: CDR1 SGHTA, CDR2 FQGNSA. The CDR3 length is 15 residues. The CDR3 sequence is CASSLVGQNNQPQHF. CDR3 bases: TGTGCCAGCAGCTTAGTTGGGCAGAACAATCAGCCCCAGCATTTT.

This sequence joins TRBV6-5 and TRBJ2-1; 7 nucleotides agree with TRBD1. The germline V gene encodes CDR1 MNHEY and CDR2 SVGAGI. This CDR3 comprises 15 residues. The junction had 2 bases not matched to a gene; V was cut back by 0 bases and J by 3 bases. CDR3 loop: CASSYSTGNYNEQFF. The CDR3 bases are TGTGCCAGCAGTTACTCGACAGGGAACTACAATGAGCAGTTCTTC.

The chain employs TRBV27 and TRBJ2-3; D not certain. The CDR3 contains 15 residues. Germline lookup yields CDR1 MNHEY and CDR2 SMNVEV (reference sequence). V was pared by 0 bases and J by 0 bases, with 7 bases between. CDR3 DNA: TGTGCCAGCAGTTTATCTCCAGCCAGCACAGATACGCAGTATTTT. It encodes CASSLSPASTDTQYF.

J is TRBJ1-2 and V is TRBV7-8; the D gene is possibly TRBD1 (6 bases). This CDR3 is 14 amino acids long. Trimming shortened V by 2 bases and J by 0 bases, and 7 bases separated the two germline ends. Germline CDR1 reads SGHVS; CDR2 reads FQNEAQ. This CDR3 is CASSLNRANYGYTF. Written as DNA, the CDR3 is TGTGCCAGCAGCTTAAACAGGGCTAACTATGGCTACACCTTC.

The chain links TRBV7-6 to TRBJ1-4; D uncertain. V was trimmed by 5 bases and J by 0 bases, leaving 13 bases between them. This CDR3 contains 16 residues. The germline CDR1 and CDR2 sequences are SGHVS and FNYEAQ. CDR3 bases: TGTGCCAGCAGCCCCCAGGCTAGTGCAACTAATGAAAAACTGTTTTTT. Translated: CASSPQASATNEKLFF. The entire variable domain, with the rest obtained from reference TRBV7-6 and TRBJ1-4, is as follows: GAGVSQSPRYKVTKRGQDVALRCDPISGHVSLYWYRQALGQGPEFLTYFNYEAQQDKSGLPNDRFSAERPEGSISTLTIQRTEQRDSAMYRCASSPQASATNEKLFFGSGTQLSVL.

The chain carries TRBV4-2 and TRBJ2-3; 10 bases fit TRBD2. The germline gives CDR1 LGHNA, CDR2 YNFKEQ. The CDR3 runs to 17 residues. The J segment lost 4 bases and the V segment lost 3 bases, leaving 10 bases of the junction unmatched. The CDR3 sequence is CASSHSSGGNRPDTQYF. As DNA, the CDR3 is TGTGCCAGCAGCCACTCTAGCGGGGGTAACCGGCCAGATACGCAGTATTTT.

The chain carries TRBV4-3 and TRBJ2-7; D is unresolved. From germline, CDR1 is LGHNA and CDR2 YSLEER. The CDR3 loop spans 14 amino acids. Trimming cost V 3 bases and J 4 bases, with 13 bases left between them. This CDR3 reads CASSHGINTYEQYF. The CDR3 nucleotides read TGCGCCAGCAGCCATGGGATTAACACTTACGAGCAGTACTTC.

This rearrangement joins TRBV5-1 to TRBJ1-1; TRBD1 agrees at 7 bases. Germline V lookup: CDR1 SGHRS, CDR2 YFSETQ. The CDR3 spans 14 residues. V gave up 3 bases and J gave up 5 bases; unmatched junction bases: 7. CDR3 DNA: TGCGCCAGCAGCTACGAAGGGGGCAGGACTGAAGCTTTCTTT. It codes for CASSYEGGRTEAFF.

The V call is TRBV5-1, the J call TRBJ2-2, with 8 bases aligning to TRBD1. The germline V gene has CDR1 SGHRS and CDR2 YFSETQ. With 4 bases clipped from V and 0 bases from J, the junction kept 8 bases outside the gene matches. This CDR3 contains 17 residues. Written as DNA, the CDR3 is TGCGCCAGCAGCCCTCAACGGACAGGGCCGAACACCGGGGAGCTGTTTTTT. It specifies CASSPQRTGPNTGELFF.

To note about this clone: This sample includes further DNA sequences coding for the same CDR3. The CDR3, as DNA: TGTGCCAGTAGTATACAGGCAGATTCCTACGAGCAGTACTTC. Encoded protein: CASSIQADSYEQYF. This chain joins TRBV19 and TRBJ2-7; D gene uncertain. CDR1 and CDR2 from the germline V gene are LNHDA and SQIVND (reference sequence). The CDR3 spans 14 residues. The ends were cut back, 2 bases at V and 1 base at J, with 9 bases in the middle.

This clone was picked up a small number of times. This chain uses TRBV6-2 or TRBV6-3 with TRBJ2-7; perhaps D is TRBD1 or TRBD2 (6 bases each). The germline V and J ends were trimmed by 1 base and 11 bases, with 15 bases remaining between them. The CDR3 is 13 residues long. Germline V lookup: CDR1 MNHEY, CDR2 SVGEGT. The CDR3 reads CASSYYGGPGEYF. In DNA, the CDR3 is TGTGCCAGCAGTTACTACGGGGGCCCTGGGGAGTACTTC.